The present entry profiles one T cell receptor beta chain with its context. No cognate antigen has been identified for it. No much larger clone is present one base from it, and per-base qualities are unavailable. Read against the paper, the sample's time point label means: week 11, during vaccination. A 20-mer mutant IDH1 peptide at 300 micrograms in Montanide made up each vaccine dose, which was injected subcutaneously together with topical imiquimod. The donors had newly diagnosed IDH1-mutant astrocytomas of WHO grade 3 or 4 that showed loss of nuclear ATRX. The samples were drawn from NOA16, a multicentre, single-arm, open-label phase I trial in Germany that tested a mutant IDH1 peptide vaccine in humans for the first time. Genomic DNA for TCRB sequencing was isolated from EDTA blood with the DNeasy Blood and Tissue Kit. The library was generated by the immunoSEQ multiplex PCR assay. Rearranged TCR beta chain sequences were amplified using the hsTCRB Kit according to the manufacturer's protocol. Sequencing of TCRB libraries was carried out on an Illumina MiSeq. The paper's processing steps were these. The proprietary platform of the kit vendor was used for demultiplexing, trimming and gene mapping. TCRdb took over this immuneACCESS table, retaining in-frame rearrangements with V and J assigned. Such tables are incomplete; in checked studies, under half of the missing clones stem from an unresolved V gene, and the remainder is unexplained. The V and J calls and clone size are taken from that table; D and trimming were inferred from the DNA. Within this sample are 55,000 to 65,000 clones, with approximately 80% of them counted one time only. Clones ranked in the top ten supply around 3.5% of the sample.

The germline V gene (reference sequence) yields GTSNPN for CDR1 and SVGIG for CDR2. Spanning cysteine to phenylalanine, the CDR3 consists of 12 amino acids. Of the read, only the CDR3 DNA is kept; its 36 bases are in frame from base 1. This sample stems from a study of a mutant IDH1 vaccine in newly diagnosed glioma (dated by TCRdb to the early 2020s). Regarding the study in general: Patients were given eight vaccinations, in weeks 1, 3, 5, 7, 11, 15, 19 and 23, which matched visits V03 through V10. In the chemotherapy-containing groups, vaccination started alongside temozolomide cycles, whereas in patients who had radiotherapy alone it started 4-6 weeks after radiotherapy. Of the approximately 29 treated patients, about 62% were male and roughly 38% were female, and a mean age of roughly 41 years was recorded. Prior to enrollment, patients had been given standard therapy consisting of radiotherapy alone, temozolomide alone, or radiochemotherapy with temozolomide, with the combination given to most patients. Six visits were used for peripheral blood collection: V03 (baseline), V05, V07, V10, V12 and V13. For exploratory analyses, longitudinal TCRB deep sequencing was carried out in 25 to 30 treated patients wherever samples were available.

Overall study results and their limits: According to the authors, sample limitations meant that analyses of patient blood samples could not be reproduced. Selection of PBMC samples for TCRB deep sequencing was based on availability. Changes in the top peripheral T cell clonotypes picked up by TCRB sequencing did not appear to be linked to pseudoprogression. Across multiple MHC alleles, vaccine-induced immune responses were seen in more than 80% of patients.

This sample comprised PBMCs, obtained from a glioma patient whose treatment included an IDH1 peptide vaccine. The chain employs TRBV30 and TRBJ1-3; the D gene is unclear. The TCR was taken from a man aged 25 to 40 with glioma. CDR3 loop: CALALSGNTIYF. The sequenced DNA: TGTGCTCTCGCCCTCTCTGGAAACACCATATATTTT.